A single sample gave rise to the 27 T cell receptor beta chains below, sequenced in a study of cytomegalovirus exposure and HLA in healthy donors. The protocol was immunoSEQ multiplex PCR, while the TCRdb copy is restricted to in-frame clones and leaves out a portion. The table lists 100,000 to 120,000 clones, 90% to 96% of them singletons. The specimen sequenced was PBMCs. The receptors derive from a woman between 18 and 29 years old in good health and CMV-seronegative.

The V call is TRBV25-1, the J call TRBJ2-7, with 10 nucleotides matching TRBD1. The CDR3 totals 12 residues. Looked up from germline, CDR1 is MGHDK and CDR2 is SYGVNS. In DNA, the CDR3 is TGTGCCAGCAGTGAAACCGGGACAGGGGATAAGGTC. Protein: CASSETGTGDKV.

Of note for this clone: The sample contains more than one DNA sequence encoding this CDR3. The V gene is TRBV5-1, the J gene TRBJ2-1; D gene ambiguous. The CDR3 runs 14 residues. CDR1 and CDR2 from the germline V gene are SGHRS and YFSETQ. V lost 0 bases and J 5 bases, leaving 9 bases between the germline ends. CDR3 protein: CASSLGATNNEQFF. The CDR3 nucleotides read TGCGCCAGCAGCTTGGGAGCCACTAACAATGAGCAGTTCTTC. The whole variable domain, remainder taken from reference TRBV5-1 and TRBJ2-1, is KAGVTQTPRYLIKTRGQQVTLSCSPISGHRSVSWYQQTPGQGLQFLFEYFSETQRNKGNFPGRFSGRQFSNSRSEMNVSTLELGDSALYLCASSLGATNNEQFFGPGTRLTVL.

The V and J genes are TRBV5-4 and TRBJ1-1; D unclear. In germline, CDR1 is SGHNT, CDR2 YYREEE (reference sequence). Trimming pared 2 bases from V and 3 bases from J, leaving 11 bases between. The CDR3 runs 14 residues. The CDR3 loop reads CASSFAWRDTEAFF. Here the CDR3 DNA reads TGTGCCAGCAGCTTCGCGTGGAGGGACACTGAAGCTTTCTTT.

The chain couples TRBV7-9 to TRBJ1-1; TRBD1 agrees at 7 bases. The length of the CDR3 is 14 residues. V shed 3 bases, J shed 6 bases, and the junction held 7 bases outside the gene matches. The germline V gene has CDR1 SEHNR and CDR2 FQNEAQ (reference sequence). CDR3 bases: TGTGCCAGCAGCTTCGACAGGGACCTCCCTGAAGCTTTCTTT. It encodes CASSFDRDLPEAFF.

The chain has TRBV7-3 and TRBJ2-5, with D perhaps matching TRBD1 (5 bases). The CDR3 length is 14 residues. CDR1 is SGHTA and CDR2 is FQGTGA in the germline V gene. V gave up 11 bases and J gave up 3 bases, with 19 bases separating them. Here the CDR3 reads CARRPGSQEETQYF. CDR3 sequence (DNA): TGTGCCCGACGGCCAGGGTCCCAAGAAGAGACCCAGTACTTC.

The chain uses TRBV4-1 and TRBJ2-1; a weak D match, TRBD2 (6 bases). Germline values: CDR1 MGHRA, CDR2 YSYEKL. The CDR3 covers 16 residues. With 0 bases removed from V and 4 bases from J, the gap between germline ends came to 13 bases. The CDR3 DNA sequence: TGCGCCAGCAGCCAAGATTACCGCGGGGCTTACAATGAGCAGTTCTTC. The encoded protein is CASSQDYRGAYNEQFF.

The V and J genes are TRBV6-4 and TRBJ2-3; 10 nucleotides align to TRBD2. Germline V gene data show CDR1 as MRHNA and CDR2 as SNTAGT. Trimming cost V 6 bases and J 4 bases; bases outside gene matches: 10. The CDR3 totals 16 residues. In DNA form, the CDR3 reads TGTGCCAGCAGCAGCGGGGGGGCCGGAGGGGCAGATACGCAGTATTTT. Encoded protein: CASSSGGAGGADTQYF.

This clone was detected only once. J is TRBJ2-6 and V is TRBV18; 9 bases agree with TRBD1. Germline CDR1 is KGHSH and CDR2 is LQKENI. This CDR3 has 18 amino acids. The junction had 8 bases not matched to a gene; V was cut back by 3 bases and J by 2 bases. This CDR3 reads CASSPRTGGATGANVLTF. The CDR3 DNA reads TGTGCCAGCTCACCGAGAACAGGGGGCGCAACTGGGGCCAACGTCCTGACTTTC. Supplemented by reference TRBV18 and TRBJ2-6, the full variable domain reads NAGVMQNPRHLVRRRGQEARLRCSPMKGHSHVYWYRQLPEEGLKFMVYLQKENIIDESGMPKERFSAEFPKEGPSILRIQQVVRGDSAAYFCASSPRTGGATGANVLTFGAGSRLTVL.

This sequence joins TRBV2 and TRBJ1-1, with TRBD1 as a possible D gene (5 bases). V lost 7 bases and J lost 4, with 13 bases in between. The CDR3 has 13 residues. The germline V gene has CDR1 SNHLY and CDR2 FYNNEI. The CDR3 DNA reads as TGTGCCAGCACGGGGGTGGTAATCACTGAAGCTTTCTTT. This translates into CASTGVVITEAFF.

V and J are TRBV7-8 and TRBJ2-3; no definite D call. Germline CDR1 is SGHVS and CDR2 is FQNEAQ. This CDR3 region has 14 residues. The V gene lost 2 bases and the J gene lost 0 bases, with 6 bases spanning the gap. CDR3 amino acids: CASSLSVSTDTQYF. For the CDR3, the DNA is TGTGCCAGCAGCTTAAGCGTTAGCACAGATACGCAGTATTTT.

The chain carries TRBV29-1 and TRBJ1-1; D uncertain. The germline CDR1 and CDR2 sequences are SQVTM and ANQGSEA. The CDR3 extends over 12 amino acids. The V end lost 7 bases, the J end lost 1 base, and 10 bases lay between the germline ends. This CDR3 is CSAVRENTEAFF. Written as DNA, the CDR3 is TGCAGCGCGGTGAGGGAGAACACTGAAGCTTTCTTT.

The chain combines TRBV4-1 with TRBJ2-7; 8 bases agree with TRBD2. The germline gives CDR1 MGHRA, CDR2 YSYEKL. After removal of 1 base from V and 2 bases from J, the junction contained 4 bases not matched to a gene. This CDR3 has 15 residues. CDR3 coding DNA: TGCGCCAGCAGCCAAGGGCGGGGGGCGGCCTACGAGCAGTACTTC. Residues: CASSQGRGAAYEQYF.

CDR3 coding DNA: TGTGCCAGCAGCGTAAAGGGGAGGGATGACATTCAGTACTTC. It encodes CASSVKGRDDIQYF. V and J are TRBV9 and TRBJ2-4; 7 bases are a match to TRBD2. With 1 base clipped from V and 8 bases from J, the junction kept 6 bases outside the gene matches. Germline V gene data show CDR1 as SGDLS and CDR2 as YYNGEE. This CDR3 comprises 14 residues. The full variable domain, completed using reference TRBV9 and TRBJ2-4, is DSGVTQTPKHLITATGQRVTLRCSPRSGDLSVYWYQQSLDQGLQFLIQYYNGEERAKGNILERFSAQQFPDLHSELNLSSLELGDSALYFCASSVKGRDDIQYFGAGTRLSVL.

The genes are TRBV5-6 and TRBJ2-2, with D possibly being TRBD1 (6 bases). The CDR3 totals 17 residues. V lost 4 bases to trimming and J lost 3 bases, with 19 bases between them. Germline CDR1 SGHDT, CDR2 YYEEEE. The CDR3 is CASSNPKSPGDTGELFF. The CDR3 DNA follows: TGTGCCAGCAGCAATCCCAAGAGTCCAGGGGACACCGGGGAGCTGTTTTTT.

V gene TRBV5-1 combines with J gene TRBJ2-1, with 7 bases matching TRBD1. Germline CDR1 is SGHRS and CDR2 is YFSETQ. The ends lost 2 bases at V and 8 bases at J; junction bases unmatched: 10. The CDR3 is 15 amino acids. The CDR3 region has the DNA TGCGCCAGCAGCTTAACCAGGACAGGTGGTGATGAGCAGTTCTTC. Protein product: CASSLTRTGGDEQFF.

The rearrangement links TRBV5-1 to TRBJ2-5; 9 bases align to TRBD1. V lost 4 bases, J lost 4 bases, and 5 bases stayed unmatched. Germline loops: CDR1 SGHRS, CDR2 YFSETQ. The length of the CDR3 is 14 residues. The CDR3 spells CASSLQDRGETQYF. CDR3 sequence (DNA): TGCGCCAGCAGCCTCCAGGACAGGGGAGAGACCCAGTACTTC.

Written as DNA, the CDR3 is TGTGCCAGAAGCCAAACGAGAAGGGGGCTAGAGGGCTACACCTTC. Amino acid sequence: CARSQTRRGLEGYTF. V usage is TRBV7-5 and J usage is TRBJ1-2; the D call in the table, TRBD1, was not verified against the DNA. TRBV7-5 is given as a pseudogene. This CDR3 region has 15 residues.

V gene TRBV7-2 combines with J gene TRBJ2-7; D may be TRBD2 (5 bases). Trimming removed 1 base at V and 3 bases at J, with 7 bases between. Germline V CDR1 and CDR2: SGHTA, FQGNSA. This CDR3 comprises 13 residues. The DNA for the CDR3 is TGTGCCAGCAGCTTAGTTGAGGGCTACGAGCAGTACTTC. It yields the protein CASSLVEGYEQYF.

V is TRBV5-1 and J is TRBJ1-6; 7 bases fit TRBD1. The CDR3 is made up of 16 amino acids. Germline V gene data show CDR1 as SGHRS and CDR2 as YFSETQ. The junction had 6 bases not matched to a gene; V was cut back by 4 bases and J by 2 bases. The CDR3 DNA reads TGCGCCAGCAGCCGGGACAGATCTCCCTATAATTCACCCCTCCACTTT. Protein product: CASSRDRSPYNSPLHF. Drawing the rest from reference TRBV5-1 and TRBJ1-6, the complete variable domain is KAGVTQTPRYLIKTRGQQVTLSCSPISGHRSVSWYQQTPGQGLQFLFEYFSETQRNKGNFPGRFSGRQFSNSRSEMNVSTLELGDSALYLCASSRDRSPYNSPLHFGNGTRLTVT.

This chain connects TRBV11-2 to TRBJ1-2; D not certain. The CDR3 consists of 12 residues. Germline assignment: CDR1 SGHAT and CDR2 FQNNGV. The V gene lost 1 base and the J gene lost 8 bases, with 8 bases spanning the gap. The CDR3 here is CASSLVRGGYTF. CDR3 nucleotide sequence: TGTGCCAGCAGCTTAGTCCGGGGAGGCTACACCTTC.

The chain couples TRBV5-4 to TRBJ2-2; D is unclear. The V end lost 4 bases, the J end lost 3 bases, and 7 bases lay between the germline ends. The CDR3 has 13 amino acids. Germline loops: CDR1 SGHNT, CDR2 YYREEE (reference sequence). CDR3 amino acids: CASSPVDTGELFF. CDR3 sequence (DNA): TGTGCCAGCAGCCCGGTCGACACCGGGGAGCTGTTTTTT.

DNA of the CDR3: TGTGCCAGCAGCTTGGGGGGACCCAGCGGGGGGCCCACAGATACGCAGTATTTT. It specifies CASSLGGPSGGPTDTQYF. The chain links TRBV5-6 to TRBJ2-3, with 9 bases that match TRBD2. Trimming cost V 0 bases and J 2 bases; bases outside gene matches: 10. Germline loops: CDR1 SGHDT, CDR2 YYEEEE. This CDR3 spans 18 amino acids. The full variable domain, its missing parts supplied by reference TRBV5-6 and TRBJ2-3, is DAGVTQSPTHLIKTRGQQVTLRCSPKSGHDTVSWYQQALGQGPQFIFQYYEEEERQRGNFPDRFSGHQFPNYSSELNVNALLLGDSALYLCASSLGGPSGGPTDTQYFGPGTRLTVL.

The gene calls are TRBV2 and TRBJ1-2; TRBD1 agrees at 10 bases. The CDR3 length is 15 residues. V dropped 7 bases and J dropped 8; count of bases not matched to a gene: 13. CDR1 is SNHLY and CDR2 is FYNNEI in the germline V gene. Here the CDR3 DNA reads TGTGCCAGCAAAAGAGGGACAGGGGCCGCGGGGGGCTACACCTTC. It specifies CASKRGTGAAGGYTF.

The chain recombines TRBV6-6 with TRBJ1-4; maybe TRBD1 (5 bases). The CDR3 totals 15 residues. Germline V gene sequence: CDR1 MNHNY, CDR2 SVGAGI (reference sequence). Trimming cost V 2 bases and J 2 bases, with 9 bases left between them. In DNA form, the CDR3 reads TGTGCCAGCAGTTACGGTCGGGGGACTAATGAAAAACTGTTTTTT. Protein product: CASSYGRGTNEKLFF.

Here the CDR3 DNA reads TGTGCCAGCAGCATGGGTCCTACTGAAGCTTTCTTT. Translating gives CASSMGPTEAFF. This sequence joins TRBV5-6 and TRBJ1-1; D gene unclear. Per the germline V gene, CDR1 is SGHDT and CDR2 is YYEEEE. The ends were cut back, 4 bases at V and 5 bases at J, with 9 bases in the middle. The CDR3 has 12 residues.

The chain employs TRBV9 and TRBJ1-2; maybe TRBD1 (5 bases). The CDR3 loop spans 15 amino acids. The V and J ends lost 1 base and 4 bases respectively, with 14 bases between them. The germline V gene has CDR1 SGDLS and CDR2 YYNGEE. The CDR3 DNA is TGTGCCAGCAGCGTATCCGACAGCAGTATCTATGGCTACACCTTC. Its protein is CASSVSDSSIYGYTF.

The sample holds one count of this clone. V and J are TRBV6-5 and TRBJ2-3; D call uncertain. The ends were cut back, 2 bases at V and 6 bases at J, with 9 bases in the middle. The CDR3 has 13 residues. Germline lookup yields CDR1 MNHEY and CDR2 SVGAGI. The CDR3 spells CASSYNSGDTQYF. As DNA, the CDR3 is TGTGCCAGCAGTTACAATTCCGGGGATACGCAGTATTTT.